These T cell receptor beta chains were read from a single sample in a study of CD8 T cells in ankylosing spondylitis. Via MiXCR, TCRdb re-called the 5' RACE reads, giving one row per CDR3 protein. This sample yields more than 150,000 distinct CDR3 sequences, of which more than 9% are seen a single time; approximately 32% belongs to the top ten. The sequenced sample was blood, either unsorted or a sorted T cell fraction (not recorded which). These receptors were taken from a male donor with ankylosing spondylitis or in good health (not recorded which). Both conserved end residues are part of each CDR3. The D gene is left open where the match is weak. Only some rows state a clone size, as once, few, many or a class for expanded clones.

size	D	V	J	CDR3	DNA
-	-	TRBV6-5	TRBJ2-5	CASSFTGTAIMGTQYF	TGTGCCAGCAGTTTTACCGGGACTGCGATAATGGGGACCCAGTACTTC
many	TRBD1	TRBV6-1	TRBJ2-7	CASSALQGTTYEQYF	TGTGCCAGCAGTGCACTACAGGGGACAACCTACGAGCAGTACTTC
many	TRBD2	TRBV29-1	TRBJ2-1	CSVDALAGYNEQFF	TGCAGCGTTGATGCCCTAGCGGGATACAATGAGCAGTTCTTC
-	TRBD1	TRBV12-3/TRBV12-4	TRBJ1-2	CASSLGVGGTGVHGYTF	TGTGCCAGCAGTTTAGGGGTCGGAGGGACAGGGGTACATGGCTACACCTTC
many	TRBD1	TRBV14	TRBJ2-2	CASSGTGGHGELFF	TGTGCCAGCAGCGGGACAGGGGGCCACGGGGAGCTGTTTTTT
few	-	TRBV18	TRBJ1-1	CASSRTGTHDTEAFF	TGTGCCAGCTCGCGGACCGGGACCCATGACACTGAAGCTTTCTTT
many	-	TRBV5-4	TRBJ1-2	CASISMRGIIF	TGTGCCAGCATATCCATGAGGGGAATTATCTTC
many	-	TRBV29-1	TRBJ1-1	CSVAFTEAFF	TGCAGCGTTGCCTTCACTGAAGCTTTCTTT
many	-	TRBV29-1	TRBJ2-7	CSVEDQGGGLDEQYF	TGCAGCGTTGAAGATCAAGGGGGGGGACTTGACGAGCAGTACTTC
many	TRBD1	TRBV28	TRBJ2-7	CASSLTGRAYEQYF	TGTGCCAGCAGTTTGACAGGGCGGGCCTACGAGCAGTACTTC
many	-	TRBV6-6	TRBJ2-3	CASSSSTDTQYF	TGTGCCAGCAGTTCGAGCACAGATACGCAGTATTTT
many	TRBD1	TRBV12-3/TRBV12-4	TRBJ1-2	CASSPPTGPTRGYTF	TGTGCCAGCAGTCCCCCGACAGGGCCTACGCGGGGCTACACCTTC
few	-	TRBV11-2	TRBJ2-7	CASSPSGQGEQYF	TGTGCCAGCAGCCCCAGCGGGCAGGGTGAGCAGTACTTC
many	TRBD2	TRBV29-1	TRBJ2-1	CSVSSGSGNEQFF	TGCAGCGTCTCTAGCGGGAGCGGTAATGAGCAGTTCTTC
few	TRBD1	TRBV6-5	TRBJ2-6	CASSYSGTGGTGANVLTF	TGTGCCAGCAGTTACTCTGGGACAGGGGGAACTGGGGCCAACGTCCTGACTTTC
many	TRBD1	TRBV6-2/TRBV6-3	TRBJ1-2	CASSSTTGLSGYTF	TGTGCCAGCAGTTCTACGACAGGGTTAAGCGGCTACACCTTC
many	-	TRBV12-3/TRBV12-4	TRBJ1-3	CASGTDSGNTIYF	TGTGCCAGCGGAACAGACTCTGGAAACACCATATATTTT
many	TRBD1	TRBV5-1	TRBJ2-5	CASSLTDRPTQYF	TGCGCCAGCAGCTTGACGGACAGGCCGACCCAGTACTTC
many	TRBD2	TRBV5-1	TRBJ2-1	CASSLEGVAGLPRGNEQFF	TGCGCCAGCAGCTTGGAAGGGGTAGCGGGACTTCCTCGGGGCAATGAGCAGTTCTTC
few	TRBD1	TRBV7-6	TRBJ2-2	CASSLARQGAGELFF	TGTGCCAGCAGCTTAGCCAGACAGGGGGCCGGGGAGCTGTTTTTT
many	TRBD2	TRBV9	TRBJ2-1	CASSVAPGTAGGEEQFF	TGTGCCAGCAGCGTAGCCCCCGGGACTGCGGGAGGGGAGGAGCAGTTCTTC
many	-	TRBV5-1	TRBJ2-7	CASSPDPGVYEQYF	TGCGCCAGCAGCCCGGACCCGGGGGTCTACGAGCAGTACTTC
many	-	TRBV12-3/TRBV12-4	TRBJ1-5	CASSLAGQPQHF	TGTGCCAGCAGTTTAGCTGGCCAGCCCCAGCATTTT
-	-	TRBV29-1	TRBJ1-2	CSVEVIGRNYGYTF	TGCAGCGTTGAAGTAATCGGAAGGAACTATGGCTACACCTTC
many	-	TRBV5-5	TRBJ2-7	CASSLEGLSSYEQYF	TGTGCCAGCAGCTTGGAGGGACTCTCCTCCTACGAGCAGTACTTC
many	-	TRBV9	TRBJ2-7	CASSQTQTGYEQYF	TGTGCCAGCAGCCAAACCCAGACGGGGTACGAGCAGTACTTC
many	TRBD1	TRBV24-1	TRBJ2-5	CATSESTGAETQYF	TGTGCCACCAGCGAATCGACAGGGGCAGAGACCCAGTACTTC